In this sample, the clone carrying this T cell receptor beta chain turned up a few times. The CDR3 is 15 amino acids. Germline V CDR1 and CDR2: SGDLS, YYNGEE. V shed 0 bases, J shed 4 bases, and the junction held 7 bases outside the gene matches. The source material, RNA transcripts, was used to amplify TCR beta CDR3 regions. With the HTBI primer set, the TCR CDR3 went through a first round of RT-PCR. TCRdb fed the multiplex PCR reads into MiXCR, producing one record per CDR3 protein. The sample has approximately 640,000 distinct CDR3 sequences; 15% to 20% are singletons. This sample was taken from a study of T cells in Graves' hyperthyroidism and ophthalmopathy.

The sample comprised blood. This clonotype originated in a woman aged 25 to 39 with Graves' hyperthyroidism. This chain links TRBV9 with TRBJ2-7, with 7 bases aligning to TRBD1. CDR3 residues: CASSVAIGQAYEQYF. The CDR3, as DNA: TGTGCCAGCAGCGTAGCCATAGGACAGGCGTACGAGCAGTACTTC.